Following are 30 T cell receptor beta chains from one sample sequenced in a study of identifying expanded T cells in peripheral blood. Sequencing was performed with immunoSEQ multiplex PCR; in TCRdb, only in-frame clones are kept and a portion is missing. This sample has about 94,000 clones, with approximately 85% found just once. The specimen sequenced was blood. These receptor sequences come from a person between 18 and 75 years old in good health.

V usage is TRBV30 and J usage is TRBJ1-5, with D tentatively TRBD1 (5 bases). Germline assignment: CDR1 GTSNPN and CDR2 SVGIG (reference sequence). V gave up 2 bases and J gave up 6 bases, with 14 bases separating them. The CDR3 extends over 14 amino acids. The CDR3 DNA sequence: TGTGCCTGGAGTTCGATGCGGGGCAGTCAGCCCCAGCATTTT. Its protein product is CAWSSMRGSQPQHF.

The table lists this clone with a count of one. The rearrangement links TRBV19 to TRBJ1-4; D might be TRBD1 (5 bases). The CDR3 loop spans 17 amino acids. The V gene's germline CDR1 is LNHDA and CDR2 SQIVND (reference sequence). Trimming pared 1 base from V and 8 bases from J, leaving 20 bases between. CDR3 nucleotide sequence: TGTGCCAGTAGTATAGCTCCAACAGGAAGTGGGGAAGAAAAACTGTTTTTT. Encoded protein: CASSIAPTGSGEEKLFF.

This rearrangement joins TRBV5-1 to TRBJ2-5; D is unresolved. The CDR3 runs to 14 residues. In germline, CDR1 is SGHRS, CDR2 YFSETQ. Trimming pared 0 bases from V and 2 bases from J, leaving 8 bases between. CDR3: CASSLVSGQETQYF. CDR3 DNA: TGCGCCAGCAGCTTGGTGTCTGGTCAAGAGACCCAGTACTTC.

The chain links TRBV30 to TRBJ1-2, with 9 positions matching TRBD1. Trimming at V came to 8 bases and at J to 5 bases, leaving 12 bases not matched to a gene. CDR1 GTSNPN and CDR2 SVGIG come from the germline V gene (reference sequence). The CDR3 consists of 14 residues. Here the CDR3 DNA reads TGTGCCGGACCGAACTCAGACAGGGGGTATGGCTACACCTTC. As protein: CAGPNSDRGYGYTF.

This sequence joins TRBV7-9 and TRBJ2-7, with TRBD2 identical over 7 bases. V lost 1 base to trimming and J lost 2 bases; unmatched junction nucleotides: 8. Germline V CDR1 and CDR2: SEHNR, FQNEAQ (reference sequence). The CDR3 covers 16 residues. CDR3 residues: CASSLVRRTSAYEQYF. The CDR3 nucleotides read TGTGCCAGCAGCTTAGTACGACGGACTAGTGCCTACGAGCAGTACTTC.

The rearrangement joins TRBV19 to TRBJ1-2; perhaps TRBD1 as D (5 bases). CDR3 size: 13 residues. Trimming pared 6 bases from V and 3 bases from J, leaving 11 bases between. Germline loops: CDR1 LNHDA, CDR2 SQIVND (reference sequence). The CDR3: CASSRGVDYGYTF. The CDR3 bases are TGTGCCAGTAGCCGGGGGGTGGACTATGGCTACACCTTC.

The rearrangement joins TRBV2 to TRBJ2-7; 8 bases line up with TRBD1. J was trimmed by 5 bases and V by 6 bases; bases with no gene match: 9. This CDR3 has 14 residues. CDR1 and CDR2 from the germline V gene are SNHLY and FYNNEI. The CDR3 DNA is TGTGCCAGCAGGGCGGCAGGGGGCAAGAACGAGCAGTACTTC. Translating it yields CASRAAGGKNEQYF.

This clone was seen a few times. The V call is TRBV10-3, the J call TRBJ1-1; no clear D gene. The ends were cut back, 7 bases at V and 4 bases at J, with 7 bases in the middle. CDR1 is ENHRY, CDR2 SYGVKD, per germline. CDR3 size: 11 residues. CDR3 region: CAITGGTEAFF. The DNA for the CDR3 is TGTGCCATCACGGGCGGCACTGAAGCTTTCTTT.

CDR3: CASKSVTEAFF. The CDR3 DNA is TGTGCCAGCAAGAGCGTCACTGAAGCTTTCTTT. The gene calls are TRBV6-1 and TRBJ1-1; D ambiguous. The CDR3 is 11 amino acids. The V end lost 7 bases, the J end lost 4 bases, and 7 bases lay between the germline ends. Germline assignment: CDR1 MNHNS and CDR2 SASEGT.

The chain links TRBV5-6 to TRBJ1-1; maybe TRBD1 (5 bases). Germline V lookup: CDR1 SGHDT, CDR2 YYEEEE. V was cut by 3 bases and J by 0 bases, with 15 bases left in between. The CDR3 is 16 amino acids. The CDR3 nucleotides read TGTGCCAGCAGCTGGTCGGGACTGGCAGTGAACACTGAAGCTTTCTTT. Encoded protein: CASSWSGLAVNTEAFF.

V usage is TRBV11-2 and J usage is TRBJ1-1; D gene unclear. CDR1 SGHAT and CDR2 FQNNGV come from the germline V gene. The CDR3 covers 15 residues. Trimming took off 2 bases at V and 0 bases at J, with 10 bases between the two ends. CDR3 DNA: TGTGCCAGCAGCTTAAGGGCCAGCTTGAACACTGAAGCTTTCTTT. Protein: CASSLRASLNTEAFF.

The chain recombines TRBV9 with TRBJ2-1, with 8 nucleotides matching TRBD1. The CDR3 contains 14 residues. V lost 3 bases to trimming and J lost 4 bases; unmatched junction nucleotides: 3. Germline CDR1 and CDR2: SGDLS and YYNGEE. CDR3 nucleotide sequence: TGTGCCAGCAGCGGGAGGACAGGGTACAATGAGCAGTTCTTC. Its translation is CASSGRTGYNEQFF.

The gene calls are TRBV19 and TRBJ2-3; 7 nucleotides line up with TRBD2. This CDR3 is built from 16 residues. Germline V gene sequence: CDR1 LNHDA, CDR2 SQIVND (reference sequence). The trim removed 6 bases at V and 2 bases at J, leaving 11 bases unmatched. The CDR3 DNA sequence: TGTGCCAGTAGCCGTCGGGCGGGAGCCCCCACAGATACGCAGTATTTT. Translation gives CASSRRAGAPTDTQYF.

The sample holds one count of this clone. The chain recombines TRBV13 with TRBJ2-4, with a tentative D call TRBD2 (5 bases). Between the trimmed V and J ends, which lost 5 bases and 0 bases, there was a span of 14 bases. Looked up from germline, CDR1 is PRHDT and CDR2 is FYEKMQ (reference sequence). This CDR3 is built from 16 residues. This CDR3 is CASSQRTGIAKNIQYF. Written as DNA, the CDR3 is TGTGCCAGCAGCCAGAGGACGGGGATAGCCAAAAACATTCAGTACTTC.

CDR3 DNA: TGTGCCAGCAGTTTATCGACCTCTAAAGAGACCCAGTACTTC. Translated, it gives CASSLSTSKETQYF. The chain couples TRBV27 to TRBJ2-5; D gene uncertain. The CDR3 runs 14 residues. The V end was cut by 0 bases, the J end by 3 bases, with 8 bases between. In germline, CDR1 is MNHEY, CDR2 SMNVEV (reference sequence).

The J gene is TRBJ1-2, the V gene TRBV7-3; 10 bases fit TRBD1. With 5 bases clipped from V and 5 bases from J, the junction kept 5 bases outside the gene matches. The length of the CDR3 is 14 residues. Germline values: CDR1 SGHTA, CDR2 FQGTGA. In nucleotides, the CDR3 is TGTGCCAGCAGCCCAAGACAGGGGGCGTATGGCTACACCTTC. Its protein is CASSPRQGAYGYTF.

The J gene is TRBJ1-6, the V gene TRBV13, with 7 bases matching TRBD1. V lost 4 bases and J lost 4; bases outside the gene matches: 4. This CDR3 is 15 amino acids long. Germline V gene sequence: CDR1 PRHDT, CDR2 FYEKMQ (reference sequence). In nucleotides, the CDR3 is TGTGCCAGCAGCTCCCAGGGGGGATATAATTCACCCCTCCACTTT. The encoded protein is CASSSQGGYNSPLHF.

The chain uses TRBV30 and TRBJ1-2; TRBD1 aligns across 9 bases. The CDR3 is made up of 12 amino acids. Germline V gene lookup returns CDR1 GTSNPN and CDR2 SVGIG (reference sequence). The V and J ends lost 1 base and 8 bases, in that order; junction bases with no gene match: 2. CDR3 in DNA: TGTGCCTGGAGTGGACAGGGGGAAGGCTACACCTTC. This gives the protein CAWSGQGEGYTF.

In this sample, this clone turned up once. The chain uses TRBV5-4 and TRBJ1-2; unclear D gene. The germline CDR1 and CDR2 sequences are SGHNT and YYREEE (reference sequence). V was cut by 5 bases and J by 0 bases, with 11 bases left in between. This CDR3 region has 14 residues. In DNA form, the CDR3 reads TGTGCCAGCAGGCTATACGGAGCTAACTATGGCTACACCTTC. As protein: CASRLYGANYGYTF.

This sequence joins TRBV5-1 and TRBJ2-3, with D possibly TRBD2 on 5 matching bases. V was cut by 0 bases and J by 5 bases, with 16 bases left in between. CDR3 length equals 16 residues. The germline CDR1 and CDR2 sequences are SGHRS and YFSETQ. CDR3 bases: TGCGCCAGCAGCTTGGCGGTTAGAGGGTTAGTAGATACGCAGTATTTT. This sequence encodes CASSLAVRGLVDTQYF.

The chain combines TRBV6-1 with TRBJ1-5; 10 bases are a match to TRBD1. Germline loops: CDR1 MNHNS, CDR2 SASEGT. The CDR3 sequence is 15 residues long. V was clipped by 6 bases and J by 4 bases; unmatched bases: 6. The CDR3 loop is CASRGGQGTNQPQHF. As DNA, the CDR3 is TGTGCCAGCAGAGGGGGACAGGGGACTAATCAGCCCCAGCATTTT.

The rearrangement uses TRBV9 and TRBJ1-3; no firm D call. V gave up 6 bases and J gave up 0 bases, with 10 bases separating them. This CDR3 region has 14 residues. CDR1 SGDLS and CDR2 YYNGEE come from the germline V gene. CDR3 amino acids: CASNKESSGNTIYF. CDR3 nucleotides: TGTGCCAGCAATAAGGAGTCCTCTGGAAACACCATATATTTT.

The chain combines TRBV25-1 with TRBJ2-2; the match to TRBD1 covers 8 bases. Germline lookup yields CDR1 MGHDK and CDR2 SYGVNS. The V segment lost 1 base and the J segment 3 bases; nucleotides outside the gene matches: 1. This CDR3 has 15 amino acids. CDR3 bases: TGTGCCAGCAGTGAATTGACAGGGGACACCGGGGAGCTGTTTTTT. It specifies CASSELTGDTGELFF.

The chain carries TRBV7-9 and TRBJ2-1; D may correspond to TRBD1 or TRBD2 (5 bases each). The germline gives CDR1 SEHNR, CDR2 FQNEAQ (reference sequence). Trimming cost V 8 bases and J 5 bases, with 13 bases left between them. This CDR3 has 13 residues. For the CDR3, the DNA is TGTGCCAGCCCGGGACGGCGAAACAATGAGCAGTTCTTC. This gives the protein CASPGRRNNEQFF.

This clone was picked up one time. V is TRBV7-9 and J is TRBJ1-1; D remains ambiguous. This CDR3 is built from 13 residues. Trimming took 8 bases from V and 4 from J, leaving 14 bases between them. CDR1 is SEHNR, CDR2 FQNEAQ, per germline (reference sequence). This chain's CDR3 is CASLYVGGTEAFF. CDR3 nucleotides: TGTGCCAGCCTATATGTCGGTGGCACTGAAGCTTTCTTT.

This chain links TRBV27 with TRBJ1-5; perhaps TRBD1 as D (6 bases). V lost 5 bases and J 4 bases, leaving 15 bases between the germline ends. Germline V gives CDR1 MNHEY, CDR2 SMNVEV (reference sequence). This CDR3 comprises 15 residues. DNA of the CDR3: TGTGCCAGCAGTCACTCTCCCACAGGGAATCAGCCCCAGCATTTT. Its protein is CASSHSPTGNQPQHF.

The chain uses TRBV2 and TRBJ1-3; a weak D match, TRBD1 (5 bases). This CDR3 has 13 residues. V lost 7 bases and J lost 4, with 11 bases in between. Germline CDR1 SNHLY, CDR2 FYNNEI. CDR3 DNA: TGTGCCAGCACCGGGGCGGTCGGAAACACCATATATTTT. Its translation: CASTGAVGNTIYF.

The chain links TRBV5-1 to TRBJ2-3; 14 bases match TRBD2. The CDR3 consists of 17 residues. Germline loops: CDR1 SGHRS, CDR2 YFSETQ. V was pared by 3 bases and J by 4 bases, with 7 bases of the junction left unmatched. The CDR3 coding sequence is TGCGCCAGCAGCTCAGGGGGGACTAGCGGGGGCGCAGATACGCAGTATTTT. This codes for CASSSGGTSGGADTQYF.

This clone was detected only a few times. The chain couples TRBV4-1 to TRBJ2-7; D ambiguous. The V end was cut by 1 base, the J end by 6 bases, with 10 bases between. Germline lookup yields CDR1 MGHRA and CDR2 YSYEKL. The CDR3 loop spans 13 amino acids. The CDR3 is CASSQALVSEQYF. CDR3 in DNA: TGCGCCAGCAGCCAAGCCTTGGTGAGCGAGCAGTACTTC.

Concerning this clone: This could be a read error, since a much larger clone is one nucleotide away. The V and J genes are TRBV9 and TRBJ2-3; 13 positions agree with TRBD2. The CDR3 is 14 amino acids. V lost 3 bases and J lost 5; bases outside the gene matches: 0. Germline lookup yields CDR1 SGDLS and CDR2 YYNGEE. The CDR3 sequence is CASSGTSGRDTQYF. The CDR3 DNA reads as TGTGCCAGCAGCGGGACTAGCGGGAGAGATACGCAGTATTTT.